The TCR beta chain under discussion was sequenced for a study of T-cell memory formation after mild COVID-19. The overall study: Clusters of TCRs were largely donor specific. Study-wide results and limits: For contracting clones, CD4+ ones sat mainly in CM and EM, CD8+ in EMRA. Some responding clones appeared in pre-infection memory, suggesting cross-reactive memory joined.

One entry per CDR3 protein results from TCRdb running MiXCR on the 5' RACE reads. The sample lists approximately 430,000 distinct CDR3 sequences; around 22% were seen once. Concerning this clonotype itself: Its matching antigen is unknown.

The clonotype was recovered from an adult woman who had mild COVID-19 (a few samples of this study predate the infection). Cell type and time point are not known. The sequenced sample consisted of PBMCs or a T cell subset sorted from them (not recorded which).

In DNA form, the CDR3 reads TGCGCCAGCAGCCAAGATCTAACAGGGGGGGGAGAGCAGTTCTTC. Translation: CASSQDLTGGGEQFF. The chain couples TRBV4-1 to TRBJ2-1; possible D gene TRBD1, 8 bases. The ends were cut back, 0 bases at V and 10 bases at J, with 16 bases in the middle. Germline V CDR1 and CDR2: MGHRA, YSYEKL. This CDR3 spans 15 amino acids.